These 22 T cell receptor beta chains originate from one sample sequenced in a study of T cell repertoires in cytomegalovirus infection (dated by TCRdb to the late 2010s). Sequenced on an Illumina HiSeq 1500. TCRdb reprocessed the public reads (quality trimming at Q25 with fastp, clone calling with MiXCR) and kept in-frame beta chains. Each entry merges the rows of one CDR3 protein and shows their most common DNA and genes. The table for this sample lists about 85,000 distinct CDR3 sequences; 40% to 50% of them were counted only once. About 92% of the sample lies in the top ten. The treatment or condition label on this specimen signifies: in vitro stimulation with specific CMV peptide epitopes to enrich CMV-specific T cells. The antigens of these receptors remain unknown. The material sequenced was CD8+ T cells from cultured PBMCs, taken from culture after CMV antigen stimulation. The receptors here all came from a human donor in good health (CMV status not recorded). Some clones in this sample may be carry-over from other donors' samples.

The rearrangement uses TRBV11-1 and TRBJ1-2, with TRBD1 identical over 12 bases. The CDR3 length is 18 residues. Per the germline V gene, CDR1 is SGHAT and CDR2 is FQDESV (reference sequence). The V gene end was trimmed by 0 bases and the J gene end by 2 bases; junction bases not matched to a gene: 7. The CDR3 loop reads CASSLAPGTGGANYGYTF. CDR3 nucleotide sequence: TGTGCCAGCAGCTTAGCCCCTGGGACAGGGGGCGCCAACTATGGCTACACCTTC.

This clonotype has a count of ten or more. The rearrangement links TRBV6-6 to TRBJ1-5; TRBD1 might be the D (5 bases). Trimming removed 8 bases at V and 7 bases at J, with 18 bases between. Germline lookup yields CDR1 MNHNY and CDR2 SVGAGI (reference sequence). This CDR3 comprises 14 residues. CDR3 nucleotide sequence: TGTGCCAGCGGCGGGACCGCCTCATGGCAGCCCCAGCATTTT. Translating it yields CASGGTASWQPQHF.

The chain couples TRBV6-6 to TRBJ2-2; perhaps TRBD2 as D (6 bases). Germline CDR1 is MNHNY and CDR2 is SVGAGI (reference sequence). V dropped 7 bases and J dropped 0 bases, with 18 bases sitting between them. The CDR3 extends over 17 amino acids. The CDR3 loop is CASTNLRGGTNTGELFF. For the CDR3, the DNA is TGTGCCAGCACCAACCTTCGGGGAGGAACGAACACCGGGGAGCTGTTTTTT.

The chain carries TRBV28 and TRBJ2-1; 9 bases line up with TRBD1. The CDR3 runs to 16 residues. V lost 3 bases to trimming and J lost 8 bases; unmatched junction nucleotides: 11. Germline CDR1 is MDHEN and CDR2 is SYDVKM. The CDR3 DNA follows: TGTGCCAGCAGTTTGGCCCTCGACAGGGGGGGCGATGAGCAGTTCTTC. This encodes CASSLALDRGGDEQFF.

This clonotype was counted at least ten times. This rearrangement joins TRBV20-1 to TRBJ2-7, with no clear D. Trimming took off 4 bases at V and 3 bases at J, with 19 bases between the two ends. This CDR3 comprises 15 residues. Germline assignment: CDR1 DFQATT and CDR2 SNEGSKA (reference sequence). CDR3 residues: CSAKASFLPLYEQYF. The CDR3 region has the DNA TGCAGTGCTAAAGCTTCCTTTCTCCCGCTCTACGAGCAGTACTTC.

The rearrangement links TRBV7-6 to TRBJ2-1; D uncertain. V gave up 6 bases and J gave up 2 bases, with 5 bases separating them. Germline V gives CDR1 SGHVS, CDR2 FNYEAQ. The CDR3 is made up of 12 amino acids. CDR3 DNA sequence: TGTGCCAGCAGTCCGACCTACAATGAGCAGTTCTTC. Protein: CASSPTYNEQFF.

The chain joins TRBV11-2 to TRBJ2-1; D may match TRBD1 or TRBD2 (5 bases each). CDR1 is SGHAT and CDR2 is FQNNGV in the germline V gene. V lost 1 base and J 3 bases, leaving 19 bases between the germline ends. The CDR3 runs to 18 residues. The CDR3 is CASSLAGLKRHYYNEQFF. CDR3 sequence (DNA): TGTGCCAGCAGCTTAGCAGGGCTAAAGCGGCACTACTACAATGAGCAGTTCTTC.

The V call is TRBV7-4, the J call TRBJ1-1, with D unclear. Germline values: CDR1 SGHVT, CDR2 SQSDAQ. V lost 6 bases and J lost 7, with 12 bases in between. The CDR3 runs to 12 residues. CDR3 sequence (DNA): TGTGCCAGCAGATCTCCGGTTGGTGAAGCTTTCTTT. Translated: CASRSPVGEAFF.

The chain's CDR3 is CASRFTNTEAFF. The CDR3 bases are TGTGCCAGCAGGTTCACCAACACTGAAGCTTTCTTT. The V call is TRBV7-6, the J call TRBJ1-1; D is ambiguous. The CDR3 is 12 residues long. Between the trimmed V and J ends, which lost 6 bases and 2 bases, there was a span of 7 bases. Germline V gene sequence: CDR1 SGHVS, CDR2 FNYEAQ. The full variable domain, completed using reference TRBV7-6 and TRBJ1-1, is GAGVSQSPRYKVTKRGQDVALRCDPISGHVSLYWYRQALGQGPEFLTYFNYEAQQDKSGLPNDRFSAERPEGSISTLTIQRTEQRDSAMYRCASRFTNTEAFFGQGTRLTVV.

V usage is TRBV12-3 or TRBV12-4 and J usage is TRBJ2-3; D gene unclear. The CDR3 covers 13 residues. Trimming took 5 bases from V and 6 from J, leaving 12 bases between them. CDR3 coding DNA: TGTGCCAGCAGTACCTACGACGGGGATACGCAGTATTTT. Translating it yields CASSTYDGDTQYF.

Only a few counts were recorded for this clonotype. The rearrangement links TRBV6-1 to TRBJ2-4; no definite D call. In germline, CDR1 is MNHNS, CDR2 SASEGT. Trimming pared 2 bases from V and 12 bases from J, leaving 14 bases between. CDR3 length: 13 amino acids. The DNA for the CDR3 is TGTGCCAGCAGTGAAAAAGCTCGACTGGATCAGTACTTC. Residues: CASSEKARLDQYF.

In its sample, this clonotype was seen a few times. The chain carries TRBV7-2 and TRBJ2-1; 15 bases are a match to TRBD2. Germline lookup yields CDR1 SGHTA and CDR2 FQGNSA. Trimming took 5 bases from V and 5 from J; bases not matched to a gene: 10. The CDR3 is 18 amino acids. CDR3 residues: CASSRGLAGGLENNEQFF. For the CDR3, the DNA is TGTGCCAGCAGCCGTGGACTAGCGGGGGGGTTAGAGAACAATGAGCAGTTCTTC.

For the CDR3, the DNA is TGTGCCAGTACCCTTTCCAGGGGAAGCAATCAGCCCCAGCATTTT. This translates into CASTLSRGSNQPQHF. The rearrangement joins TRBV19 to TRBJ1-5; weak D call: TRBD1 (6 bases). The V end lost 7 bases, the J end lost 1 base, and 14 bases lay between the germline ends. From germline, CDR1 is LNHDA and CDR2 SQIVND (reference sequence). The CDR3 is 15 amino acids.

The CDR3 is CASSGRTGPLAGANVLTF. For the CDR3, the DNA is TGTGCCAGCAGTGGTCGTACAGGCCCTTTGGCTGGGGCCAACGTCCTGACTTTC. The J gene is TRBJ2-6, the V gene TRBV6-4; D is possibly TRBD1 (5 bases). CDR3 size: 18 residues. V lost 4 bases, J lost 2 bases, and 18 bases lay in between. In germline, CDR1 is MRHNA, CDR2 SNTAGT.

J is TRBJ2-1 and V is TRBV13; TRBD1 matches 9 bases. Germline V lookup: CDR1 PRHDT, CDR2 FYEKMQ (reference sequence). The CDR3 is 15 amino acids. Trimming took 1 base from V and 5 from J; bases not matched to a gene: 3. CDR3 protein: CASSLAGQGNNEQFF. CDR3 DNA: TGTGCCAGCAGCTTAGCGGGACAGGGTAACAATGAGCAGTTCTTC.

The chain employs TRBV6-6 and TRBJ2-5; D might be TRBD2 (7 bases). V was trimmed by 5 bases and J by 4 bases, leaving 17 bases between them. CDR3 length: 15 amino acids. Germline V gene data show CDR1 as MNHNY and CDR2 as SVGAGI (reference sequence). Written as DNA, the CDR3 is TGTGCCAGCAGTATTACTGGGGGGGGCAGAGAGACCCAGTACTTC. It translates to CASSITGGGRETQYF.

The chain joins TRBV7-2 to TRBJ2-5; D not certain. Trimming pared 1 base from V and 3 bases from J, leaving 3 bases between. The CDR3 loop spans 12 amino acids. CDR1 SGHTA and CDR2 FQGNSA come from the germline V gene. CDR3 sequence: CASSLDEETQYF. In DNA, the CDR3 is TGTGCCAGCAGCTTAGATGAAGAGACCCAGTACTTC.

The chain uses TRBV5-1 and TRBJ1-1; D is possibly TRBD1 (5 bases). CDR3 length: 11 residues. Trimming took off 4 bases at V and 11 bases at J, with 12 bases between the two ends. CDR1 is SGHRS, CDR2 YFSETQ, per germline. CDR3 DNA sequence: TGCGCCAGCAGCGGGCCTCGGGACGCTTTCTTT. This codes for CASSGPRDAFF.

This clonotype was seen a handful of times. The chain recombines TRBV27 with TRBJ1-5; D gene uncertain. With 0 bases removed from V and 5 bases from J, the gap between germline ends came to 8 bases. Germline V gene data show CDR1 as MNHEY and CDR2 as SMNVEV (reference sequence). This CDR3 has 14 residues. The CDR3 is CASSLSIGYQPQHF. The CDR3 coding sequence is TGTGCCAGCAGTTTATCGATTGGTTATCAGCCCCAGCATTTT.

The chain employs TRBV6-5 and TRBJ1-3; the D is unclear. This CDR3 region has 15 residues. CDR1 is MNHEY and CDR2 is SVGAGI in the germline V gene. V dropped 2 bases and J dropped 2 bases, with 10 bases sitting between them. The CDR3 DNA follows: TGTGCCAGCAGTTACGGTTCGGGCCCTGGAAACACCATATATTTT. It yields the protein CASSYGSGPGNTIYF.

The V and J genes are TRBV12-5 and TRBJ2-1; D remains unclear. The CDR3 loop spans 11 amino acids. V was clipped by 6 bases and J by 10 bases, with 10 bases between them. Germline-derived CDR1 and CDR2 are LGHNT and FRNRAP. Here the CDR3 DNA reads TGTGCTAGTGGCCTCGCAAGGGAGCAGTTCTTC. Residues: CASGLAREQFF. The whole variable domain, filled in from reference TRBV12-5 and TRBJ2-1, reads DARVTQTPRHKVTEMGQEVTMRCQPILGHNTVFWYRQTMMQGLELLAYFRNRAPLDDSGMPKDRFSAEMPDATLATLKIQPSEPRDSAVYFCASGLAREQFFGPGTRLTVL.

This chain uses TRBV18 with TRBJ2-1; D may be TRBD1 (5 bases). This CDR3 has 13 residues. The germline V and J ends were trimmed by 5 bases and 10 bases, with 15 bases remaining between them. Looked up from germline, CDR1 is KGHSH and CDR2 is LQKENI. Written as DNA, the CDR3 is TGTGCCAGCTCATCAACCCAAGGGGTCGAGCAGTTCTTC. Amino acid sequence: CASSSTQGVEQFF.